This T cell receptor (beta chain) was identified during a study of blood T cell repertoires in COVID-19. Study at large: COVID-19 samples, acute and convalescent, were from the United States, Italy and Spain. The analysed material was cDNA or gDNA that came from T cells, B-cell-depleted T cells, or PBMCs.

This CDR3 is 16 amino acids long. J lost 5 bases, V lost 2 bases, and 5 bases had no gene match. Germline V gives CDR1 MGHRA, CDR2 YSYEKL. In the original processing: It was from reference gene primer amplification that nucleated cell counts were estimated. Profiled with immunoSEQ multiplex PCR; TCRdb holds only in-frame clones, not every one. The V and J calls and the clone size are those of that table, but D and trimming were determined from the DNA. In the table there are 170,000 or so clones, 80% to 85% of which are singletons. The chain uses TRBV4-1 and TRBJ2-5, with 13 bases identical to TRBD2. Sequencing was done on a sample of peripheral blood. The receptor was isolated from an older woman with acute or convalescent COVID-19. CDR3: CASSQLTSGGRETQYF. The CDR3, as DNA: TGCGCCAGCAGCCAACTGACTAGCGGGGGGCGGGAGACCCAGTACTTC.